Below are 6 T cell receptor beta chains sequenced from a single sample in a study of T cells in Graves' hyperthyroidism and ophthalmopathy. Authors of the study amplified TCR beta CDR3 regions from RNA transcripts. TCR CDR3 regions were first amplified by RT-PCR with HTBI primers. TCRdb recomputed calls from the multiplex PCR reads with MiXCR, one row per CDR3 protein. The table has a few hundred thousand distinct CDR3 sequences, approximately 14% seen once. The sample comprised blood. All receptors derive from a woman aged 18-35 years with Graves' hyperthyroidism.

This clonotype was detected a few times. The chain has TRBV28 and TRBJ1-1, with a possible D match to TRBD1 (6 bases). The CDR3 covers 13 residues. Looked up from germline, CDR1 is MDHEN and CDR2 is SYDVKM. V was trimmed by 6 bases and J by 4 bases, leaving 12 bases between them. The chain's CDR3 is CASRPSGVTEAFF. The DNA of the CDR3 is TGTGCCAGCAGGCCCTCAGGGGTCACTGAAGCTTTCTTT.

The chain uses TRBV14 and TRBJ1-6; D ambiguous. The CDR3 is 16 residues long. Trimming cost V 0 bases and J 6 bases, with 12 bases left between them. In germline, CDR1 is SGHDN, CDR2 FVKESK. The CDR3 DNA is TGTGCCAGCAGCCAAGAGGGCAGGCCGATTAATTCACCCCTCCACTTT. Its protein product is CASSQEGRPINSPLHF.

Many counts were recorded for this clonotype. The J gene is TRBJ2-3, the V gene TRBV20-1, with D perhaps being TRBD1 or TRBD2 (7 bases each). Germline-derived CDR1 and CDR2 are DFQATT and SNEGSKA (reference sequence). Trimming took 5 bases from V and 6 from J, leaving 12 bases between them. The CDR3 consists of 12 residues. The CDR3 region has the DNA TGCAGTGCTCATCAGGGGGGGGATACGCAGTATTTT. This gives the protein CSAHQGGDTQYF.

The sample holds a few counts of this clonotype. CDR3: CASRGLNNEQFF. The CDR3 bases are TGTGCCAGCAGGGGACTTAACAATGAGCAGTTCTTC. The chain is built from TRBV6-2 or TRBV6-3 and TRBJ2-1, with D perhaps matching TRBD2 (6 bases). V lost 6 bases and J 5 bases, leaving 8 bases between the germline ends. This CDR3 is built from 12 residues. Germline loops: CDR1 MNHEY, CDR2 SVGEGT.

This clonotype was found a few times. The chain carries TRBV9 and TRBJ2-1, with 8 bases identical to TRBD2. V lost 2 bases and J lost 1; bases outside the gene matches: 2. The CDR3 covers 15 residues. The germline CDR1 and CDR2 sequences are SGDLS and YYNGEE. Written as DNA, the CDR3 is TGTGCCAGCAGCGTTAGCGGGATATCCTACAATGAGCAGTTCTTC. This gives the protein CASSVSGISYNEQFF. The complete variable domain, with remaining parts taken from reference TRBV9 and TRBJ2-1, reads DSGVTQTPKHLITATGQRVTLRCSPRSGDLSVYWYQQSLDQGLQFLIQYYNGEERAKGNILERFSAQQFPDLHSELNLSSLELGDSALYFCASSVSGISYNEQFFGPGTRLTVL.

Many counts were recorded for this clonotype. This chain connects TRBV2 to TRBJ1-1, with a tentative D call TRBD1 (5 bases). The V end was cut by 6 bases, the J end by 6 bases, with 17 bases between. Germline lookup yields CDR1 SNHLY and CDR2 FYNNEI. This CDR3 spans 14 amino acids. Written as DNA, the CDR3 is TGTGCCAGCAGGTCCCTTCGCCAGGGCTCTGAAGCTTTCTTT. Translating it yields CASRSLRQGSEAFF. Full variable domain (remainder filled in from reference TRBV2 and TRBJ1-1): EPEVTQTPSHQVTQMGQEVILRCVPISNHLYFYWYRQILGQKVEFLVSFYNNEISEKSEIFDDQFSVERPDGSNFTLKIRSTKLEDSAMYFCASRSLRQGSEAFFGQGTRLTVV.